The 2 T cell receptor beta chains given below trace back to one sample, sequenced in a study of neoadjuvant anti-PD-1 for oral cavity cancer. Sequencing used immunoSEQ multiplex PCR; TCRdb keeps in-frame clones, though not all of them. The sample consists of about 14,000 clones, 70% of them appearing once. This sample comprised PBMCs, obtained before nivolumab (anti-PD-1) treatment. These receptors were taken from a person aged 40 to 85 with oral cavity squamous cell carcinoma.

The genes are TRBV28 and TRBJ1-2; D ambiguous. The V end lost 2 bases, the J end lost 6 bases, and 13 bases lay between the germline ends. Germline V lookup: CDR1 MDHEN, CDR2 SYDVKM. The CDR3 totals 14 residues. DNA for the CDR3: TGTGCCAGCAGTTTACCGGGTTATCTCAATGGCTACACCTTC. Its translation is CASSLPGYLNGYTF.

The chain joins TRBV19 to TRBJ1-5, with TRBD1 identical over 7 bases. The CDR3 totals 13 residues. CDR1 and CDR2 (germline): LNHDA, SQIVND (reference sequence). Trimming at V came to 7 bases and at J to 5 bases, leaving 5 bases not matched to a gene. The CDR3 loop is CASTYQGDQPQHF. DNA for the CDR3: TGTGCCAGTACCTATCAGGGGGATCAGCCCCAGCATTTT.